This T cell receptor (beta chain) appears in the sequencing data of a study of CD8 T cells in ankylosing spondylitis. CDR3 size: 16 residues. V lost 4 bases, J lost 0 bases, and 8 bases stayed unmatched. CDR1 and CDR2 (germline): SGHRS, YFSETQ. This clonotype was seen more than once but under ten times. TCRdb analysed the 5' RACE reads with MiXCR anew, one entry per CDR3 protein. Here the sample spans tens of thousands of distinct CDR3 sequences, roughly 6.2% being singletons. The sequence came from a male donor with ankylosing spondylitis. The chain uses TRBV5-1 and TRBJ1-2, with 8 bases that match TRBD1. The material sequenced was synovial fluid, either unsorted or a sorted T cell fraction (not recorded which). The CDR3 nucleotides read TGCGCCAGCAGCGAACGGGACAGGTCCTCTAACTATGGCTACACCTTC. This sequence encodes CASSERDRSSNYGYTF.